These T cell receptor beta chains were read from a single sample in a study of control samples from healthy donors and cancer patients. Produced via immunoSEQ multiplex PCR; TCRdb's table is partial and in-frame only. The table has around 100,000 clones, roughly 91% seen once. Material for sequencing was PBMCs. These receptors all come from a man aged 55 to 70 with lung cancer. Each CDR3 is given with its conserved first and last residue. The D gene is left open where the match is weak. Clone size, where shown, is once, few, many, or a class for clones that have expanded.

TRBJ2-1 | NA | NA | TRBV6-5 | CAIYGLQDEQFF | TGTGCCATCTACGGTCTTCAGGATGAGCAGTTCTTC
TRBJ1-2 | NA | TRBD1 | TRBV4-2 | CASSPSDRDNYGYTF | TGTGCCAGCAGCCCGAGCGACAGGGACAACTATGGCTACACCTTC
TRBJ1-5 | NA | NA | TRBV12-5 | CASGLVADGLIYSNQPQHF | TGTGCTAGTGGTTTGGTTGCGGACGGTCTAATATATAGCAATCAGCCCCAGCATTTT
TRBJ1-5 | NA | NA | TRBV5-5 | CASSLAWGNQPQHF | TGTGCCAGCAGCTTGGCGTGGGGCAATCAGCCCCAGCATTTT
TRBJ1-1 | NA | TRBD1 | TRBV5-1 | CASSPKTGDNTEAFF | TGCGCCAGCAGCCCCAAGACAGGGGACAACACTGAAGCTTTCTTT
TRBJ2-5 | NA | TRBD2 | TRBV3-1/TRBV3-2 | CASGLVRGETQYF | TGTGCCAGCGGACTAGTACGTGGTGAGACCCAGTACTTC
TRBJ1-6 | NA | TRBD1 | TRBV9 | CASSAGQGGNSPLHF | TGTGCCAGCAGCGCCGGACAGGGAGGGAATTCACCCCTCCACTTT
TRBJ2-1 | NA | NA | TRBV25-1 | CASSEKRGVFSGIEQFF | TGTGCCAGCAGTGAAAAAAGAGGCGTGTTCTCTGGCATCGAGCAGTTCTTC
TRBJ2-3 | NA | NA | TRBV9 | CASSVGDQTTTQYF | TGTGCCAGCAGCGTCGGGGATCAAACAACGACGCAGTATTTT
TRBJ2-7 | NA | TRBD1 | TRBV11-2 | CASSSSGGDSYEQYF | TGTGCCAGCAGCTCCTCAGGGGGCGACTCCTACGAGCAGTACTTC
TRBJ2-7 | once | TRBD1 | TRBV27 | CASSLRTGWTYEQYF | TGTGCCAGCAGTCTACGGACAGGGTGGACCTACGAGCAGTACTTC
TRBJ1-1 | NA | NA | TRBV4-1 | CASSQDALNTEAFF | TGCGCCAGCAGCCAAGACGCCTTGAACACTGAAGCTTTCTTT
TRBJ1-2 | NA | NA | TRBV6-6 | CASSRSIFGGRGYGYTF | TGTGCCAGCAGTCGTTCAATCTTTGGGGGTCGAGGTTATGGCTACACCTTC
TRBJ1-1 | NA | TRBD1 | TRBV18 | CASSPGQGTTEAFF | TGTGCCAGCTCACCCGGACAGGGAACAACTGAAGCTTTCTTT
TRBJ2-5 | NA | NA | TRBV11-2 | CASSLGGTAGTQYF | TGTGCCAGCAGCTTAGGCGGAACGGCCGGGACCCAGTACTTC
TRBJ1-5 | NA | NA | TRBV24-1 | CATSDREASNQPQHF | TGTGCCACCAGTGACAGGGAAGCTAGCAATCAGCCCCAGCATTTT
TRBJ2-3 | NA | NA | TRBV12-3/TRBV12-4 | CASSSLRTAEQYF | TGTGCCAGCAGTTCACTCCGGACAGCCGAGCAGTATTTT
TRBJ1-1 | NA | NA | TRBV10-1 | CASSERTSNTEAFF | TGCGCCAGCAGTGAGAGGACTTCGAACACTGAAGCTTTCTTT
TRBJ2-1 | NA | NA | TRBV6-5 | CASSREGGKYNEQFF | TGTGCCAGCAGCCGAGAAGGGGGTAAATACAATGAGCAGTTCTTC
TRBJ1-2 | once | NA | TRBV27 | CASSQTQGSAYGYTF | TGTGCCAGCAGTCAAACTCAGGGTAGTGCCTATGGCTACACCTTC
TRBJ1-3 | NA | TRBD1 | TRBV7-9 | CASSSWGQAYSGNTIYF | TGTGCCAGCAGCTCATGGGGACAGGCTTACTCTGGAAACACCATATATTTT
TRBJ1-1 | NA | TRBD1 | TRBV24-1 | CATSDLGTGGDTEAFF | TGTGCCACCAGTGATTTAGGGACAGGGGGTGACACTGAAGCTTTCTTT
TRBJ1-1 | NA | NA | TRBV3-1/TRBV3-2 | CASSQEDRTVPEAFF | TGTGCCAGCAGCCAAGAAGATAGGACAGTCCCTGAAGCTTTCTTT
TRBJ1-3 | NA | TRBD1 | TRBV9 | CASSVAGQVSGNTIYF | TGTGCCAGCAGCGTAGCGGGACAGGTCTCTGGAAACACCATATATTTT
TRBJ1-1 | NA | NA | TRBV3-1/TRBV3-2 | CASSQGHLNTEAFF | TGTGCCAGCAGCCAGGGACACCTGAACACTGAAGCTTTCTTT
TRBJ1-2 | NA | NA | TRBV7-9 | CASSLSAAGAEGYTF | TGTGCCAGCAGCTTATCAGCGGCAGGGGCCGAGGGCTACACCTTC
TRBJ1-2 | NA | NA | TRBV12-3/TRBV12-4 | CASSLRLYGYTF | TGTGCCAGCAGTTTGCGGCTCTATGGCTACACCTTC
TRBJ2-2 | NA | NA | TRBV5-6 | CASSWDMGGELFF | TGTGCCAGCAGCTGGGACATGGGCGGGGAGCTGTTTTTT
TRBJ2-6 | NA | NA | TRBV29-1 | CSVDPRGANVLTF | TGCAGCGTTGACCCCCGAGGGGCCAACGTCCTGACTTTC
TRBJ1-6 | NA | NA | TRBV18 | CASSLGYGSSYNSPLHF | TGTGCCAGCTCACTTGGATACGGGAGCTCCTATAATTCACCCCTCCACTTT
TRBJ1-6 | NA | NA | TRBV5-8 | CASTPRGAANNSPLHF | TGTGCCAGCACCCCTCGGGGGGCAGCGAATAATTCACCCCTCCACTTT